This entry describes one T cell receptor (beta chain). No antigen is known for it. Among the donors, all were healthy bone marrow donors. Nominal health characterized the donors when sampled, though unrecorded immune exposures were likely. Primers for the PCR totalled 60 Vbeta and 13 Jbeta. Profiling relied on immunoSEQ multiplex PCR, and the TCRdb table lists in-frame clones only, not all of them. The table includes around 94,000 clones, 76% detected once. The data derive from a study of cytomegalovirus exposure and HLA in healthy donors. Study results and caveats: Evidence from a later analysis indicated that most CMV-associated TCR beta chains looked HLA-restricted.

Germline CDR1 and CDR2: SGDLS and YYNGEE. The CDR3 has 15 residues. The V gene end was trimmed by 1 base and the J gene end by 8 bases; junction bases not matched to a gene: 6. The TCR was taken from a woman in her fifties or sixties in good health and CMV-seropositive. The chain is built from TRBV9 and TRBJ1-2, with 12 bases aligning to TRBD1. Sequencing input: PBMCs. This chain's CDR3 is CASSVTGQGAWGYTF. The CDR3 DNA follows: TGTGCCAGCAGCGTAACGGGACAGGGGGCGTGGGGCTACACCTTC.